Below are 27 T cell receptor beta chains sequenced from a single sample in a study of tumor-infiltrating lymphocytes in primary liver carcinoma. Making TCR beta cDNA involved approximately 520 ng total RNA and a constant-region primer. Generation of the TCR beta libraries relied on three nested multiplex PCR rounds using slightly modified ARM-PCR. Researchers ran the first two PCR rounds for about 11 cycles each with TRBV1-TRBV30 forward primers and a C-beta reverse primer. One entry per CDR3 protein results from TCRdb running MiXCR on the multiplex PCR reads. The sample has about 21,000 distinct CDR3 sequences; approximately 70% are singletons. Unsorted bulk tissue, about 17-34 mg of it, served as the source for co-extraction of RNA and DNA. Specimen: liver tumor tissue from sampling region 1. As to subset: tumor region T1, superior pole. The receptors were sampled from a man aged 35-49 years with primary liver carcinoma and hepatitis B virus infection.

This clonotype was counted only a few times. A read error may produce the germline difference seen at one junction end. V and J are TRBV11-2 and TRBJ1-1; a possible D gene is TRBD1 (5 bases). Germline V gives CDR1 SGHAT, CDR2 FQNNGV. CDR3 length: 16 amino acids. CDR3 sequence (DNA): TGTGCCAGCAGCCCATCCAGGGCGTTGGTGAACACTGAAACTATCTTT. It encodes CASSPSRALVNTETIF.

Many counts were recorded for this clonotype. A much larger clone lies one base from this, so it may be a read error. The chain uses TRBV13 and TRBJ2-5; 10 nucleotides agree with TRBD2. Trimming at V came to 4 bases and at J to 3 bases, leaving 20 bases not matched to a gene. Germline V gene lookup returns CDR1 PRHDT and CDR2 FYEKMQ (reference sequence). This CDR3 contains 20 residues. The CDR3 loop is CASSSPPGTSAEVVEETQYF. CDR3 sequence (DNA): TGTGCCAGCAGCTCCCCTCCCGGGACTAGCGCAGAGGTTGTGGAAGAGACCCAGTACTTC.

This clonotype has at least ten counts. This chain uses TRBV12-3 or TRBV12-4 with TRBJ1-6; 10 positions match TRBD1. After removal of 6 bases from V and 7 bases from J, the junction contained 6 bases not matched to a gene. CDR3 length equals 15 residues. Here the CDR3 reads CASSPDRGWNSPLHF. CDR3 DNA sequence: TGTGCCAGCAGCCCGGACAGGGGGTGGAATTCACCCCTCCACTTT.

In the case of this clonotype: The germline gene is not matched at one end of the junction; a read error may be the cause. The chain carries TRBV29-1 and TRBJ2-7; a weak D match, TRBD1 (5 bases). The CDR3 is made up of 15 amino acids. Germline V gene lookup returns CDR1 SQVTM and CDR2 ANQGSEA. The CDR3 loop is CRVVENRQNSYEQYF. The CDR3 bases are TGCAGGGTTGTTGAGAACAGGCAAAACAGCTACGAGCAGTACTTC.

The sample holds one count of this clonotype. CDR3 coding DNA: TGCAGAGCCTGGGGGGGCATGAACACTGAAGCTTTCTTT. It encodes CRAWGGMNTEAFF. The V and J genes are TRBV20-1 and TRBJ1-1, with a weak D call TRBD1 (6 bases). CDR1 is DFQATT, CDR2 SNEGSKA, per germline (reference sequence). The CDR3 has 13 amino acids.

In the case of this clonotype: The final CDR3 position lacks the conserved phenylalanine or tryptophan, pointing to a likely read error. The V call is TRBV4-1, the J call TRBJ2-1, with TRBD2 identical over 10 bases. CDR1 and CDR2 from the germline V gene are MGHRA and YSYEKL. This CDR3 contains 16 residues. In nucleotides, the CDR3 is TGTGCCAGCAACCAAGTTATTGGGACTAGCGACAATGAGCAGTTCATC. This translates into CASNQVIGTSDNEQFI.

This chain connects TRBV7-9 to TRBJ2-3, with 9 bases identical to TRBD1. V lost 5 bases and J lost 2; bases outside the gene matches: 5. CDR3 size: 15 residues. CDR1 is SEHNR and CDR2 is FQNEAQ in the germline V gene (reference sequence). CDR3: CASSIRQGVTDTQYF. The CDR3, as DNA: TGTGCCAGCAGCATAAGACAGGGGGTCACAGATACGCAGTATTTT.

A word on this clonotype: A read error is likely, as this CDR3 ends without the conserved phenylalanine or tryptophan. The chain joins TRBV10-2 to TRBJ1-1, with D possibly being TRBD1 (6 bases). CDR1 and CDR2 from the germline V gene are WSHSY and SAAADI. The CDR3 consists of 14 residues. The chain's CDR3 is CASRDGGANTGAFL. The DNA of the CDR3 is TGCGCCTCAAGGGACGGGGGGGCCAACACTGGAGCTTTCCTT.

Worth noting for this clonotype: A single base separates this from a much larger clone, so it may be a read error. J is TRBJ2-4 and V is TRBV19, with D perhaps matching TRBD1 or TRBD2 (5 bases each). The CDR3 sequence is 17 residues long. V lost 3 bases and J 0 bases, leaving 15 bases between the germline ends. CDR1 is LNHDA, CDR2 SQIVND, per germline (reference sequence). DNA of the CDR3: TGTGCCAGTAGTATTAGGGGAAGCGGATTAGCCAAAAACATTCAGTACTTC. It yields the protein CASSIRGSGLAKNIQYF.

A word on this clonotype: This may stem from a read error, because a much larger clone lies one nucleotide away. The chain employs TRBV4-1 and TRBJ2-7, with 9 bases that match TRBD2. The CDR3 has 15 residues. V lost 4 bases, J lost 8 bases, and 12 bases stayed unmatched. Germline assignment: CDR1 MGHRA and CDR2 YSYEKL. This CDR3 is CASSPSGIGTSKQYF. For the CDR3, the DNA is TGCGCCAGCAGCCCTAGCGGGATAGGGACCTCCAAGCAGTACTTC.

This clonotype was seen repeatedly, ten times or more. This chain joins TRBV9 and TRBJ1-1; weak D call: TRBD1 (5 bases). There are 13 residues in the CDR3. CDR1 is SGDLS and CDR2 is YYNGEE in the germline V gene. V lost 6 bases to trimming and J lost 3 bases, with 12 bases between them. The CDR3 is CASNSGGDTEAFF. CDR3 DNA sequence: TGTGCCAGCAATAGTGGGGGGGACACTGAAGCTTTCTTT.

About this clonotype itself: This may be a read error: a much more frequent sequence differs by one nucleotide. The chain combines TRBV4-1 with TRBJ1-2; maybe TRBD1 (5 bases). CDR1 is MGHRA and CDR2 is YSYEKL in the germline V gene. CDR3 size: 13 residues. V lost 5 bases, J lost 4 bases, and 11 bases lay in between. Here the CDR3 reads CASSETAIYGYTF. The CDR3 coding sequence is TGCGCCAGCAGCGAGACAGCTATCTATGGCTACACCTTC.

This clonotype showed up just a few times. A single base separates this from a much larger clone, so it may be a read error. CDR3 loop: CASSPGQPTGEQFF. The CDR3 coding sequence is TGTGCCAGCAGCCCGGGACAGCCTACTGGTGAGCAGTTCTTC. The V gene is TRBV7-3, the J gene TRBJ2-1; the match to TRBD1 covers 7 bases. The V and J ends lost 5 bases and 9 bases, in that order; junction bases with no gene match: 10. This CDR3 comprises 14 residues. The germline V gene encodes CDR1 SGHTA and CDR2 FQGTGA.

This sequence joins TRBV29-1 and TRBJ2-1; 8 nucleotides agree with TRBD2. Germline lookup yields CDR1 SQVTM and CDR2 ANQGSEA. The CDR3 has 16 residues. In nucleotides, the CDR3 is TGCAGTGTGCCACAGGTGCGGGGGGCCTATTACAATGAGCAGTTCTTC. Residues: CSVPQVRGAYYNEQFF.

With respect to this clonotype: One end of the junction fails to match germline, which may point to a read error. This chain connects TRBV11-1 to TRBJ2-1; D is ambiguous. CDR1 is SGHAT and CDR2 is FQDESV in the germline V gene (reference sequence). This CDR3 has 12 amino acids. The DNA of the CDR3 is TGTGTCAGCGTATGGGCCTACAATGAGCAGTTCTTC. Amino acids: CVSVWAYNEQFF.

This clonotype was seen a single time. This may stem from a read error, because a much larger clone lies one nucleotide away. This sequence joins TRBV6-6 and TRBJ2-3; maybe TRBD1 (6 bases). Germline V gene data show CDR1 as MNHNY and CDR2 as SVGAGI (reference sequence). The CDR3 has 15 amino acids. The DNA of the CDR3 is TGTGCCAGCAGTTACGGGGAAACTAGGACAGATACGCTGTATTTT. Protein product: CASSYGETRTDTLYF.

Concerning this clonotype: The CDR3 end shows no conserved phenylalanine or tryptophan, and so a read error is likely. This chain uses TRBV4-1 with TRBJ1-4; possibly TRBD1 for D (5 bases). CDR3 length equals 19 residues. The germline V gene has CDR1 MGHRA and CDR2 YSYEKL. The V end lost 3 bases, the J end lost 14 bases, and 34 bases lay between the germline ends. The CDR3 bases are TGCGCCAGCAGCCAGAATAGGCAGGGCGGTATCGGAACTAATGGAAATCTGTTTCTT. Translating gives CASSQNRQGGIGTNGNLFL.

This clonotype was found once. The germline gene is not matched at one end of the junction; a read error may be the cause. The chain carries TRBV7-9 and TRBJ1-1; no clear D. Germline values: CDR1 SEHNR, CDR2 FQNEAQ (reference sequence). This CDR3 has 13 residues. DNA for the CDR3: TGTGCCAGAAGCAGACTCTTGAACGCTGAAGCTTTCTTT. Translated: CARSRLLNAEAFF.

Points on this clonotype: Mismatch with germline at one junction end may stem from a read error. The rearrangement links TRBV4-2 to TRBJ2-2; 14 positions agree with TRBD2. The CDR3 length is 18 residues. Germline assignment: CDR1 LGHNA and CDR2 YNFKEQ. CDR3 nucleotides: TGTGTCAGCAGCCACGGGACTAGCGGGAGTCTAAATCCAGGGGAGCTGTTTTTT. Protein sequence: CVSSHGTSGSLNPGELFF.

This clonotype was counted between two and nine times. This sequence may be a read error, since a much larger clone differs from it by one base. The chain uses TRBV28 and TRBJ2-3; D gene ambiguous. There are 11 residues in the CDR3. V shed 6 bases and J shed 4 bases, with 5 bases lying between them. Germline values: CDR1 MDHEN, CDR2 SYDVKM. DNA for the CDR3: TGTGCCAGCAGCCTACCAGATACGCAGTATTTT. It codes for CASSLPDTQYF.

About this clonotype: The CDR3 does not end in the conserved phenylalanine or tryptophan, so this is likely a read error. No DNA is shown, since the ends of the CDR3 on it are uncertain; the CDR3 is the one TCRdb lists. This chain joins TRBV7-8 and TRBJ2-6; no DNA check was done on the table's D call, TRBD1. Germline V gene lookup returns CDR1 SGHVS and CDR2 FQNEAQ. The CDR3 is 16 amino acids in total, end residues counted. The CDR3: CASSILVRVGANVLTY.

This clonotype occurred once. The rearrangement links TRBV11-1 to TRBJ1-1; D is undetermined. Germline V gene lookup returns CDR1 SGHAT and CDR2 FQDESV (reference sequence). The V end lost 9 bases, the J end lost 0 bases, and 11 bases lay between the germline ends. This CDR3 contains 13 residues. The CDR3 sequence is CASSRLVNTEAFF. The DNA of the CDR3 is TGTGCCAGTAGCCGCCTGGTGAACACTGAAGCTTTCTTT.

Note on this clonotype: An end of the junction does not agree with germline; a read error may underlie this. CDR3 coding DNA: TGCGGCAGCAGCTTGGCCCCAGGGCTGCATTTACCCCTCCACTTT. It codes for CGSSLAPGLHLPLHF. This rearrangement joins TRBV5-1 to TRBJ1-6; D may be TRBD1 (5 bases). In germline, CDR1 is SGHRS, CDR2 YFSETQ. The CDR3 has 15 residues. Filled out from reference TRBV5-1 and TRBJ1-6, the complete variable domain reads KAGVTQTPRYLIKTRGQQVTLSCSPISGHRSVSWYQQTPGQGLQFLFEYFSETQRNKGNFPGRFSGRQFSNSRSEMNVSTLELGDSALYLCGSSLAPGLHLPLHFGNGTRLTVT.

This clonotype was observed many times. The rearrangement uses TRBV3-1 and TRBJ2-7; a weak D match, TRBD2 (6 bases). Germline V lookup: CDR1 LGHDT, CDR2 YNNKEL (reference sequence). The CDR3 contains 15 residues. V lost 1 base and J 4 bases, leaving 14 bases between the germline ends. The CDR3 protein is CASSQGKTSRYEQYF. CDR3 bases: TGTGCCAGCAGCCAAGGTAAAACTAGCAGATACGAGCAGTACTTC.

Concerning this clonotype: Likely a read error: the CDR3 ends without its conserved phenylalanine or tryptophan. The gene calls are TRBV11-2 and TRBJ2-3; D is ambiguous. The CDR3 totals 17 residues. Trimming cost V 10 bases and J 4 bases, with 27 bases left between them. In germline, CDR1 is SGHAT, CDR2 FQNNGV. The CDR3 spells CATSLEELTYTSDTQYL. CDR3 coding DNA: TGTGCCACCAGTTTAGAGGAACTAACGTACACGTCAGATACGCAGTATTTG.

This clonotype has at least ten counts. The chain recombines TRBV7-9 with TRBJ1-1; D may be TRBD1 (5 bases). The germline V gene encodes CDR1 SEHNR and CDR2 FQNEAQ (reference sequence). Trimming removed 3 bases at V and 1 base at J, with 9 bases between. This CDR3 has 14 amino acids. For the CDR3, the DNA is TGTGCCAGCAGCTTCCTTCAGGGGAACACTGAAGCTTTCTTT. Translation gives CASSFLQGNTEAFF.

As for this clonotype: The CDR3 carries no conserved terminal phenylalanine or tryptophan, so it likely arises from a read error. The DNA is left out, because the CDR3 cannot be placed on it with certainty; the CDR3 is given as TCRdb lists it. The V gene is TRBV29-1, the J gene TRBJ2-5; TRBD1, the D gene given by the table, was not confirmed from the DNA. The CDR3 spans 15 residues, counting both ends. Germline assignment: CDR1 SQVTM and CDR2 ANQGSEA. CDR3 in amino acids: CSVDGDRGRSETHYL.